The next 19 T cell receptor beta chains were all read from a single sample in a study of T cells after yellow fever vaccination. TCRdb redid the calling of the 5' RACE reads with MiXCR, one entry per CDR3 protein. The sample includes about 340,000 distinct CDR3 sequences, 3% to 4.5% seen only once; the top ten take approximately 24%. The sequencing used PBMCs, collected 5 days after the yellow fever booster vaccination. The receptors were sampled from a man between 18 and 29 years old who received the YFV17D yellow fever vaccine.

This clonotype was detected only a few times. The chain uses TRBV7-2 and TRBJ2-2; 10 bases are a match to TRBD1. From germline, CDR1 is SGHTA and CDR2 FQGNSA. This CDR3 has 15 amino acids. V shed 6 bases, J shed 5 bases, and the junction held 6 bases outside the gene matches. CDR3 loop: CASSPTGGYTGELFF. The DNA of the CDR3 is TGTGCCAGCAGTCCGACAGGGGGCTATACCGGGGAGCTGTTTTTT.

The chain joins TRBV10-3 to TRBJ2-7, with TRBD2 as a possible D gene (5 bases). Germline lookup yields CDR1 ENHRY and CDR2 SYGVKD. CDR3 length: 12 amino acids. V was pared by 5 bases and J by 2 bases, with 7 bases between. The CDR3 here is CAISPGAYEQYV. The CDR3 DNA follows: TGTGCCATCAGTCCCGGGGCCTACGAGCAGTACGTC.

As for this clonotype: It may be a read error: a sequence one base away is much more abundant. V and J are TRBV20-1 and TRBJ1-5; perhaps TRBD1 as D (5 bases). This CDR3 region has 14 residues. CDR1 is DFQATT and CDR2 is SNEGSKA in the germline V gene (reference sequence). The CDR3 DNA is TGCAGTGCTCCTCGGGGCGCGGGCAATCAGCCCAAGCATTTT. This sequence encodes CSAPRGAGNQPKHF.

This clonotype has a count of ten or more. V is TRBV7-6 and J is TRBJ2-7, with a possible D match to TRBD2 (6 bases). Trimming cost V 5 bases and J 5 bases, with 16 bases left between them. The CDR3 is made up of 14 amino acids. Germline lookup yields CDR1 SGHVS and CDR2 FNYEAQ. DNA for the CDR3: TGTGCCAGCAGCACAACCCTGGGCGGGAACGAGCAGTACTTC. Translated: CASSTTLGGNEQYF.

Only a few counts were recorded for this clonotype. This rearrangement joins TRBV7-9 to TRBJ2-2; perhaps D is TRBD1 or TRBD2 (6 bases each). Germline V lookup: CDR1 SEHNR, CDR2 FQNEAQ (reference sequence). CDR3 size: 15 residues. Trimming stripped 1 base from V and 5 bases from J, with 11 bases between. The CDR3 here is CASSLVGGATGELFF. The DNA of the CDR3 is TGTGCCAGCAGCTTAGTGGGGGGCGCAACCGGGGAGCTGTTTTTT.

The rearrangement joins TRBV4-1 to TRBJ2-7; no reliable D call. Trimming took off 1 base at V and 2 bases at J, with 9 bases between the two ends. CDR1 and CDR2 (germline): MGHRA, YSYEKL. This CDR3 region has 14 residues. The DNA for the CDR3 is TGCGCCAGCAGCCAAGTATCTGGGACCTACGAGCAGTACTTC. Amino acid sequence: CASSQVSGTYEQYF.

V is TRBV7-8 and J is TRBJ1-1; TRBD1 is a possible D gene (5 bases). Germline V gives CDR1 SGHVS, CDR2 FQNEAQ. The germline V and J ends were trimmed by 0 bases and 8 bases, with 13 bases remaining between them. The CDR3 extends over 14 amino acids. CDR3 sequence (DNA): TGTGCCAGCAGCTTAGCGGGGACGGAAAGGGAAGCTTTCTTT. It yields the protein CASSLAGTEREAFF.

Only a few counts were recorded for this clonotype. The V call is TRBV4-3, the J call TRBJ1-2; D is unresolved. This CDR3 spans 14 amino acids. V lost 3 bases, J lost 2 bases, and 10 bases lay in between. The germline V gene has CDR1 LGHNA and CDR2 YSLEER. This CDR3 is CASSHQTENYGYTF. CDR3 bases: TGCGCCAGCAGCCACCAGACCGAGAACTATGGCTACACCTTC.

This clonotype was seen a handful of times. The genes are TRBV7-2 and TRBJ1-3; possibly TRBD1 for D (6 bases). CDR3 length: 15 amino acids. The V gene's germline CDR1 is SGHTA and CDR2 FQGNSA. With 5 bases removed from V and 3 bases from J, the gap between germline ends came to 14 bases. CDR3 protein: CASSAPGQLGNTIYF. The CDR3 DNA reads as TGTGCCAGCAGCGCCCCGGGACAACTTGGAAACACCATATATTTT. Variable domain in full (rest from reference TRBV7-2 and TRBJ1-3): GAGVSQSPSNKVTEKGKDVELRCDPISGHTALYWYRQSLGQGLEFLIYFQGNSAPDKSGLPSDRFSAERTGGSVSTLTIQRTQQEDSAVYLCASSAPGQLGNTIYFGEGSWLTVV.

This clonotype was detected a few times. The genes are TRBV9 and TRBJ1-2; D might be TRBD1 (6 bases). V was clipped by 0 bases and J by 5 bases, with 11 bases between them. The CDR3 is 14 amino acids. From germline, CDR1 is SGDLS and CDR2 YYNGEE. Here the CDR3 reads CASSVDGGPYGYTF. Here the CDR3 DNA reads TGTGCCAGCAGCGTAGACGGGGGCCCGTATGGCTACACCTTC.

V is TRBV10-3 and J is TRBJ2-7; TRBD1 might be the D (5 bases). Germline-derived CDR1 and CDR2 are ENHRY and SYGVKD. Trimming removed 6 bases at V and 1 base at J, with 10 bases between. This CDR3 region has 13 residues. In nucleotides, the CDR3 is TGTGCCATCAGCGGCGACAGTTCCTACGAGCAGTACTTC. Its protein product is CAISGDSSYEQYF.

J is TRBJ2-1 and V is TRBV10-3, with 10 bases identical to TRBD2. The CDR3 covers 16 residues. The V gene's germline CDR1 is ENHRY and CDR2 SYGVKD. V lost 2 bases and J lost 6; bases outside the gene matches: 7. This chain's CDR3 is CAISELAGAPGNEQFF. The CDR3 region has the DNA TGTGCCATCAGTGAGCTAGCGGGGGCCCCGGGCAATGAGCAGTTCTTC.

This clonotype has more than one count but fewer than ten. This may arise from a read error, as a much more abundant clone is one base away. The V gene is TRBV6-2 or TRBV6-3, the J gene TRBJ2-7, with 10 bases aligning to TRBD1. The germline CDR1 and CDR2 sequences are MNHEY and SVGEGT. This CDR3 spans 14 amino acids. The trim removed 1 base at V and 3 bases at J, leaving 0 bases unmatched. The CDR3 loop is CASSYWTGGYEQYF. DNA for the CDR3: TGTGCCAGCAGTTACTGGACAGGGGGCTACGAGCAGTACTTC.

This clonotype appeared many times. This rearrangement joins TRBV7-2 to TRBJ2-5; 8 nucleotides line up with TRBD2. Germline CDR1 reads SGHTA; CDR2 reads FQGNSA. This CDR3 spans 14 amino acids. V lost 6 bases, J lost 1 base, and 4 bases stayed unmatched. This CDR3 reads CASSPGGGQETQYF. The CDR3 DNA reads as TGTGCCAGCAGTCCCGGGGGGGGCCAAGAGACCCAGTACTTC.

The table lists this clonotype with a few counts. The rearrangement joins TRBV6-6 to TRBJ1-5; the D is unclear. This CDR3 is 16 amino acids long. CDR1 MNHNY and CDR2 SVGAGI come from the germline V gene (reference sequence). The germline V and J ends were trimmed by 0 bases and 6 bases, with 15 bases remaining between them. In DNA form, the CDR3 reads TGTGCCAGCAGTTACTCGACGGGTTTTCGCCGTCAGCCCCAGCATTTT. Translating it yields CASSYSTGFRRQPQHF.

V usage is TRBV29-1 and J usage is TRBJ1-5; no reliable D call. This CDR3 comprises 13 residues. V was cut by 4 bases and J by 3 bases, with 10 bases left in between. Germline CDR1 is SQVTM and CDR2 is ANQGSEA. The CDR3 DNA reads TGCAGCGTTGTTTCGCAGCCCAATCAGCCCCAGCATTTT. It translates to CSVVSQPNQPQHF.

CDR3 sequence reads: CASSRRGTPTDTQYF. CDR3 sequence (DNA): TGTGCCAGTAGTCGGCGGGGAACACCCACAGATACGCAGTATTTT. The V and J genes are TRBV19 and TRBJ2-3, with a possible D match to TRBD2 (6 bases). Between the trimmed V and J ends, which lost 5 bases and 2 bases, there was a span of 14 bases. The CDR3 is 15 residues long. From germline, CDR1 is LNHDA and CDR2 SQIVND (reference sequence).

This clonotype has more than one count but fewer than ten. This chain links TRBV7-6 with TRBJ2-5; TRBD2 is a possible D gene (5 bases). CDR3 length: 14 amino acids. Trimming shortened V by 5 bases and J by 1 base, and 11 bases separated the two germline ends. The germline V gene encodes CDR1 SGHVS and CDR2 FNYEAQ. CDR3 amino acids: CASSLPGIQETQYF. CDR3 sequence (DNA): TGTGCCAGCAGCCTGCCGGGGATCCAAGAGACCCAGTACTTC.

This clonotype was detected a few times. The gene calls are TRBV2 and TRBJ2-5, with D possibly being TRBD1 (5 bases). The CDR3 length is 14 residues. With 1 base removed from V and 4 bases from J, the gap between germline ends came to 10 bases. Germline CDR1 SNHLY, CDR2 FYNNEI. The CDR3, as DNA: TGTGCCAGCAGTGAAGGCAGGGTGGGAGAGACCCAGTACTTC. Amino acid sequence: CASSEGRVGETQYF.